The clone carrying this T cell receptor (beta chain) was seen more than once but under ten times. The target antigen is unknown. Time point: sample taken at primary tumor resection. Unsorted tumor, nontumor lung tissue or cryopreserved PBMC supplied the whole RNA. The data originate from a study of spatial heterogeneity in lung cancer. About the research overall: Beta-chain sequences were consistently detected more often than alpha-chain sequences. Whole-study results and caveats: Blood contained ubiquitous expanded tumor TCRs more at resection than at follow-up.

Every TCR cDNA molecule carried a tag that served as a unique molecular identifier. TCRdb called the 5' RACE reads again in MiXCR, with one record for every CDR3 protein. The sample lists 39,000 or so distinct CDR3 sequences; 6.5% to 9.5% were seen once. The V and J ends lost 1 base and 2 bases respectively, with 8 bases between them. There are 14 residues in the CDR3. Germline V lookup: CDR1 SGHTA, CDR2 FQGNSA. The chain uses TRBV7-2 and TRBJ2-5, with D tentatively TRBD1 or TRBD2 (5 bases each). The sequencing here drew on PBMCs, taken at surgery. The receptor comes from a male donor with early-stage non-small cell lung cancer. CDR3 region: CASSLGDHQETQYF. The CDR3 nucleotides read TGTGCCAGCAGCTTAGGGGACCATCAAGAGACCCAGTACTTC. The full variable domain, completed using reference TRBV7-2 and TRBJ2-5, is GAGVSQSPSNKVTEKGKDVELRCDPISGHTALYWYRQSLGQGLEFLIYFQGNSAPDKSGLPSDRFSAERTGGSVSTLTIQRTQQEDSAVYLCASSLGDHQETQYFGPGTRLLVL.